This T cell receptor beta chain comes out of a study of cytomegalovirus exposure and HLA in healthy donors. Background on the study: The same platform was used for the 95 to 150 validation repertoires and the 600 to 700 first-cohort repertoires, a later analysis reported.

Germline-derived CDR1 and CDR2 are MDHEN and SYDVKM. This CDR3 has 11 residues. Deletions cut 8 bases from V and 6 bases from J, with 11 bases between. Profiled with immunoSEQ multiplex PCR; TCRdb holds only in-frame clones, not every one. The table has some 170,000 clones, roughly 80% seen once. This clone has just a few counts. The TCR was taken from a young man in good health and CMV-seropositive. The sequencing input was PBMCs. J is TRBJ2-7 and V is TRBV28; maybe TRBD1 (5 bases). The CDR3 here is CASPKGREQYF. The DNA for the CDR3 is TGTGCCAGCCCGAAGGGGCGCGAGCAGTACTTC. The full variable domain, with the rest looked up from reference TRBV28 and TRBJ2-7, is DVKVTQSSRYLVKRTGEKVFLECVQDMDHENMFWYRQDPGLGLRLIYFSYDVKMKEKGDIPEGYSVSREKKERFSLILESASTNQTSMYLCASPKGREQYFGPGTRLTVT.